One and the same sample provided the 15 T cell receptor beta chains below, sequenced in a study of human thymus T cells. Clones were read by immunoSEQ multiplex PCR, and TCRdb kept only the in-frame ones, dropping some. The data contain tens of thousands of clones, approximately 95% of them singletons. The sequenced material came from blood. The receptors were sampled from a boy under two years old with a congenital heart defect but otherwise immunologically healthy.

The genes are TRBV7-3 and TRBJ2-2; TRBD1 matches 9 bases. V lost 7 bases and J lost 1; bases outside the gene matches: 7. There are 16 residues in the CDR3. CDR1 SGHTA and CDR2 FQGTGA come from the germline V gene. Written as DNA, the CDR3 is TGTGCCAGCACCCATACAGGGGGCGAGAACACCGGGGAGCTGTTTTTT. Amino acids: CASTHTGGENTGELFF.

J is TRBJ2-2 and V is TRBV6-5; the match to TRBD2 covers 12 bases. V was clipped by 6 bases and J by 6 bases; unmatched bases: 2. The germline V gene encodes CDR1 MNHEY and CDR2 SVGAGI. This CDR3 comprises 14 residues. For the CDR3, the DNA is TGTGCCAGCAGGCGACTAGCGGGGGCCGGGGAGCTGTTTTTT. Its protein product is CASRRLAGAGELFF.

The genes are TRBV5-1 and TRBJ2-1; TRBD2 aligns across 11 bases. Looked up from germline, CDR1 is SGHRS and CDR2 is YFSETQ. CDR3 length equals 15 residues. Trimming removed 0 bases from V and 7 bases from J; junction bases left unmatched: 3. The CDR3 nucleotides are TGCGCCAGCAGCTTGGGTAGCGGGGGGGCGAATGAGCAGTTCTTC. Translation gives CASSLGSGGANEQFF.

Only one count was recorded for this clone. The CDR3 DNA follows: TGTGCCAGCAGCTTAAGGGGGGACTACACAGATACGCAGTATTTT. Protein: CASSLRGDYTDTQYF. The chain combines TRBV7-2 with TRBJ2-3, with D possibly matching TRBD2 (7 bases). This CDR3 has 15 amino acids. Germline-derived CDR1 and CDR2 are SGHTA and FQGNSA. Trimming took 2 bases from V and 2 from J, leaving 11 bases between them.

The V and J genes are TRBV7-9 and TRBJ2-5; D remains ambiguous. V gave up 1 base and J gave up 3 bases, with 6 bases separating them. The CDR3 covers 13 residues. The germline V gene has CDR1 SEHNR and CDR2 FQNEAQ (reference sequence). DNA of the CDR3: TGTGCCAGCAGCTTAGACTCGGAAGAGACCCAGTACTTC. Translated: CASSLDSEETQYF.

The V gene is TRBV7-3, the J gene TRBJ1-2, with a tentative D call TRBD1 (5 bases). CDR1 is SGHTA and CDR2 is FQGTGA in the germline V gene. This CDR3 spans 17 amino acids. With 2 bases removed from V and 8 bases from J, the gap between germline ends came to 24 bases. CDR3 in DNA: TGTGCCAGCAGCTTAGGGGGAGCCAAGAAGGCCCGAGGAGGCTACACCTTC. Translating gives CASSLGGAKKARGGYTF. The whole variable domain, filled in from reference TRBV7-3 and TRBJ1-2, reads GAGVSQTPSNKVTEKGKYVELRCDPISGHTALYWYRQSLGQGPEFLIYFQGTGAADDSGLPNDRFFAVRPEGSVSTLKIQRTERGDSAVYLCASSLGGAKKARGGYTFGSGTRLTVV.

The chain has TRBV4-2 and TRBJ2-2; tentative D call: TRBD2 (5 bases). Germline lookup yields CDR1 LGHNA and CDR2 YNFKEQ. Trimming left V 0 bases short and J 5 bases short, with 10 bases between. This CDR3 comprises 15 residues. The chain's CDR3 is CASSQEKGATGELFF. CDR3 coding DNA: TGTGCCAGCAGCCAAGAGAAGGGAGCAACCGGGGAGCTGTTTTTT.

This clone was observed once. The rearrangement joins TRBV7-2 to TRBJ2-7, with 12 bases fitting TRBD2. V shed 10 bases and J 6 bases; nucleotides not matched to a gene: 7. Germline V gives CDR1 SGHTA, CDR2 FQGNSA. The CDR3 is 13 amino acids. Here the CDR3 reads CATRLAGASEQYF. The CDR3 DNA reads TGTGCCACCCGACTAGCGGGGGCTAGCGAGCAGTACTTC.

The chain combines TRBV6-5 with TRBJ2-7; weak D call: TRBD1 (6 bases). V lost 4 bases and J lost 4, with 17 bases in between. The germline V gene has CDR1 MNHEY and CDR2 SVGAGI. The CDR3 length is 15 residues. CDR3 sequence: CASSSPGVLGYEQYF. CDR3 sequence (DNA): TGTGCCAGCAGTTCCCCAGGGGTCCTCGGGTACGAGCAGTACTTC.

The CDR3 is CASSLRQGGEKLFF. CDR3 DNA: TGTGCCAGCAGCTTACGACAGGGAGGTGAAAAACTGTTTTTT. V and J are TRBV7-9 and TRBJ1-4, with TRBD1 matching 7 bases. There are 14 residues in the CDR3. The trim removed 2 bases at V and 7 bases at J, leaving 4 bases unmatched. CDR1 and CDR2 (germline): SEHNR, FQNEAQ (reference sequence).

This sequence joins TRBV4-1 and TRBJ2-3, with 15 bases identical to TRBD2. Germline V gene lookup returns CDR1 MGHRA and CDR2 YSYEKL. With 3 bases clipped from V and 2 bases from J, the junction kept 6 bases outside the gene matches. The CDR3 has 18 amino acids. The chain's CDR3 is CASSQGLAGGLSTDTQYF. The CDR3 nucleotides read TGCGCCAGCAGCCAGGGACTAGCGGGGGGCCTATCCACAGATACGCAGTATTTT.

This sequence joins TRBV4-3 and TRBJ1-2; no definite D call. V lost 0 bases to trimming and J lost 2 bases, with 10 bases between them. This CDR3 is built from 15 residues. Germline V gives CDR1 LGHNA, CDR2 YSLEER. CDR3 sequence (DNA): TGCGCCAGCAGCCAAGATCTTATAGGGAACTATGGCTACACCTTC. Translated: CASSQDLIGNYGYTF.

The sample holds one count of this clone. The chain has TRBV7-2 and TRBJ2-2; the match to TRBD2 covers 9 bases. Germline V gives CDR1 SGHTA, CDR2 FQGNSA. The V gene end was trimmed by 3 bases and the J gene end by 8 bases; junction bases not matched to a gene: 1. This CDR3 spans 13 amino acids. The CDR3 coding sequence is TGTGCCAGCAGCTTCGGACTAGCGGGGGAGCTGTTTTTT. Its protein product is CASSFGLAGELFF.

The J gene is TRBJ1-2, the V gene TRBV28; 7 positions agree with TRBD1. The ends lost 8 bases at V and 3 bases at J; junction bases unmatched: 6. Germline CDR1 reads MDHEN; CDR2 reads SYDVKM. This CDR3 spans 13 amino acids. CDR3 in DNA: TGTGCCAGCGGTAGACAGGGTGACTATGGCTACACCTTC. Translation: CASGRQGDYGYTF.

The V and J genes are TRBV9 and TRBJ1-2, with TRBD1 matching over 10 bases. The CDR3 spans 14 residues. CDR1 and CDR2 (germline): SGDLS, YYNGEE. The J segment lost 2 bases and the V segment lost 3 bases, leaving 1 base of the junction unmatched. CDR3 sequence reads: CASSEDRGNYGYTF. DNA for the CDR3: TGTGCCAGCAGCGAGGACAGGGGGAACTATGGCTACACCTTC.